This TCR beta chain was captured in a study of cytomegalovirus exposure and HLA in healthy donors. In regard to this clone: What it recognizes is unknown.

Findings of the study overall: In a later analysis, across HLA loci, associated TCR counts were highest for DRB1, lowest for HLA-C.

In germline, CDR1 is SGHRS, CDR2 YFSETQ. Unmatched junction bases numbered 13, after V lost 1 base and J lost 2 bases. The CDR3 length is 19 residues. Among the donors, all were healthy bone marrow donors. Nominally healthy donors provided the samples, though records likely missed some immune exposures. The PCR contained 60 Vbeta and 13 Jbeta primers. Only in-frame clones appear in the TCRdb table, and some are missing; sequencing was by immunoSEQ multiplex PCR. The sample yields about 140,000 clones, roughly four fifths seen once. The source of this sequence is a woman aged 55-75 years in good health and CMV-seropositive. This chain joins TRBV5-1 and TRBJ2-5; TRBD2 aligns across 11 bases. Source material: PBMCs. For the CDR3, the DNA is TGCGCCAGCAGCTTGCGCCTAGCGGGAGGAGGAGGTAGGCAAGAGACCCAGTACTTC. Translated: CASSLRLAGGGGRQETQYF. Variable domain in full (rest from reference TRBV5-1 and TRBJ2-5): KAGVTQTPRYLIKTRGQQVTLSCSPISGHRSVSWYQQTPGQGLQFLFEYFSETQRNKGNFPGRFSGRQFSNSRSEMNVSTLELGDSALYLCASSLRLAGGGGRQETQYFGPGTRLLVL.